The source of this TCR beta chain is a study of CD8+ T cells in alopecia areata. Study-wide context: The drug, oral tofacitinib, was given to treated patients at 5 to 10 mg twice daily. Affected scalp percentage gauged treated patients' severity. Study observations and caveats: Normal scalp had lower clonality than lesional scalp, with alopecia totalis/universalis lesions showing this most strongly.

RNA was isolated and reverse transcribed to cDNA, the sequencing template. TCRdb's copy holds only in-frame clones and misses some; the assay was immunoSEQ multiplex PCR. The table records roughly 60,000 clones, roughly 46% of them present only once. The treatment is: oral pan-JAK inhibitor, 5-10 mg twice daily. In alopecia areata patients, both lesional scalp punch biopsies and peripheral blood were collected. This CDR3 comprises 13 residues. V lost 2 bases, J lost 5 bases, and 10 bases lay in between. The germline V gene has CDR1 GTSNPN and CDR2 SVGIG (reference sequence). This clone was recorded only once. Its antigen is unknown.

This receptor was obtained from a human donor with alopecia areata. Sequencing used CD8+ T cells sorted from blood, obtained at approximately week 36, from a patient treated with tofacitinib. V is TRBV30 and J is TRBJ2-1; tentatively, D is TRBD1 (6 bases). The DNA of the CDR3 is TGTGCCTGGAGTCCGGGACACAACAATGAGCAGTTCTTC. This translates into CAWSPGHNNEQFF.